This T cell receptor beta chain was sequenced in a study of post-analysis software for immune sequencing data. Whole-study results and caveats: When patients were compared with controls, about five TRBV segments were more frequent, TRBV5-6, TRBV5-1 and TRBV20-1 among them. Normalized Chao1 diversity was significantly lower in multiple sclerosis patients than in controls.

TCR beta cDNA libraries included unique molecular identifiers. TCRdb passed the PCR reads through MiXCR, listing each CDR3 protein once. The table records hundreds of thousands of distinct CDR3 sequences, 30% of them present only once. Germline CDR1 and CDR2: SGHDT and YYEEEE. The CDR3 loop spans 16 amino acids. V trimming: 4 bases; J trimming: 4 bases; junction bases outside the gene matches: 10. Concerning this clonotype: As yet, its antigen is unknown.

The receptor's source is a girl between 10 and 17 years old with multiple sclerosis. The genes are TRBV5-6 and TRBJ2-3, with TRBD2 matching over 9 bases. Input material: blood. CDR3 loop: CASSPSGLATADTQYF. The CDR3 nucleotides are TGTGCCAGCAGCCCCAGCGGACTAGCGACCGCAGATACGCAGTATTTT.